This T cell receptor (beta chain) was found in a study of PD-L1 blockade in urothelial cancer. About the research overall: The researchers analyzed blood 3 weeks (second dose) and 6 weeks after treatment start. Blood samples had a median of 141,255 T cells. Study-wide points: Below-median pretreatment blood TCR clonality predicted better survival.

Time point defined: peripheral blood 6 weeks after treatment start. Each patient gave between 1 and 8 samples, pretreatment and on-treatment. CDR1 and CDR2 (germline): MDHEN, SYDVKM. Germline trimming cut 7 bases from V and 9 bases from J; bases unmatched to any gene: 10. This CDR3 contains 14 residues. Profiled with immunoSEQ multiplex PCR; TCRdb holds only in-frame clones, not every one. This sample yields about 36,000 clones, of which roughly 82% are seen a single time; over 9.5% belongs to the top ten. A word on this clone: Its cognate antigen is unknown.

This chain joins TRBV28 and TRBJ2-1; TRBD2 matches at 9 bases. The input for sequencing was PBMCs, taken around atezolizumab (anti-PD-L1) treatment. This sequence originates from a man in his forties with urothelial cancer. The CDR3 here is CASKGLAILGEQFF. DNA for the CDR3: TGTGCCAGCAAGGGACTAGCAATTTTGGGTGAGCAGTTCTTC.